The present T cell receptor beta chain was sequenced within a study of blood T cells in healthy people across ages. At the level of the study: There was about one barcoded beta molecule captured by template switching per two T cells. Study-wide results and limits: Reliance upon unsorted PBMCs precluded definitive naive versus antigen-experienced comparison.

A note on this clonotype: Its antigen is not known.

A second PCR, run for about 7 to 11 cycles, used a sample-barcoded 5' primer plus a J-beta primer mix. MiXCR, applied by TCRdb to the 5' RACE reads, yields one record per CDR3 protein. The sample holds 950,000 to 1,200,000 distinct CDR3 sequences; 35% to 40% are singletons and the top ten take roughly 14%. PBMCs were isolated at a quantity of at least 6 million per sample. V lost 5 bases and J 4 bases, leaving 6 bases between the germline ends. This CDR3 region has 13 residues. In germline, CDR1 is MGHDK, CDR2 SYGVNS. The receptor was isolated from a man younger than 35 in good health. V usage is TRBV25-1 and J usage is TRBJ2-6; no clear D gene. Sample: blood. The CDR3 protein is CASSRLGANVLTF. The CDR3 DNA follows: TGTGCCAGCAGTCGATTGGGGGCCAACGTCCTGACTTTC.